What follows are 2 T cell receptor beta chains derived from one specimen sequenced in a study of vaccination and CD4 T cells after COVID-19. No antigens are known for them. Sequencing of DNA taken from cultured CD4+ T cells relied on the Oncomine TCR Beta short-read assay. MiXCR, run by TCRdb on the PCR reads, gives a single entry per CDR3 protein. The sample lists over 15,000 distinct CDR3 sequences; around 48% were seen once. Noted treatment: approximately nine-day PBMC culture with coronavirus spike peptide pools or control peptides (ViraFEST assay). Source: CD4+ T cells from blood, cultured in vitro, taken before SARS-CoV-2 vaccination. The receptors come from a human donor who had recovered from COVID-19.

J is TRBJ1-5 and V is TRBV18; 8 bases line up with TRBD1. With 3 bases clipped from V and 5 bases from J, the junction kept 0 bases outside the gene matches. The germline V gene encodes CDR1 KGHSH and CDR2 LQKENI. This CDR3 is built from 13 residues. The CDR3, as DNA: TGTGCCAGCTCACCGGACAGGGATCAGCCCCAGCATTTT. As protein: CASSPDRDQPQHF.

This clonotype was recorded once. The chain couples TRBV30 to TRBJ1-1; weak D call: TRBD1 (5 bases). Germline CDR1 reads GTSNPN; CDR2 reads SVGIG (reference sequence). CDR3 size: 17 residues. Trimming stripped 6 bases from V and 3 bases from J, with 26 bases between. The CDR3 DNA reads as TGTGCCTGTTCAGTGGGCCCCCGGGGCGGTATGCACACTGAAGCTTTCTTT. It yields the protein CACSVGPRGGMHTEAFF.